This T cell receptor (beta chain) was retrieved from a study of T cells in Graves' hyperthyroidism and ophthalmopathy. As for the study in general: Peripheral blood draws took place at initial diagnosis, ahead of any treatment. Study observations and caveats: Model output signaled ophthalmopathy a median approximately 6 months ahead of onset.

The germline V gene has CDR1 MNHEY and CDR2 SVGEGT. With 6 bases clipped from V and 4 bases from J, the junction kept 5 bases outside the gene matches. This CDR3 region has 14 residues. This clonotype appeared a few times. Its specificity is unknown. Stable disease denoted Graves' hyperthyroidism without ophthalmopathy progression within 18 months. Exclusions: uncontrolled infection, other autoimmune disease, pregnancy, lactation. RNA transcripts gave rise to amplified TCR beta CDR3 regions. When the TCR CDR3 underwent first-round RT-PCR, the HTBI primer set was used. TCRdb re-called the multiplex PCR reads with MiXCR, one entry per CDR3 protein. This sample has a few hundred thousand distinct CDR3 sequences; about 21% occur once, and the top ten carry over 40%.

The sequencing input was blood. The V and J genes are TRBV6-2 or TRBV6-3 and TRBJ2-3, with 9 bases that match TRBD1. This receptor was identified in a woman aged 45-65 years with Graves' hyperthyroidism. CDR3 sequence: CASSRRTGADTQYF. The CDR3 region has the DNA TGTGCCAGCAGCCGACGGACAGGGGCAGATACGCAGTATTTT.